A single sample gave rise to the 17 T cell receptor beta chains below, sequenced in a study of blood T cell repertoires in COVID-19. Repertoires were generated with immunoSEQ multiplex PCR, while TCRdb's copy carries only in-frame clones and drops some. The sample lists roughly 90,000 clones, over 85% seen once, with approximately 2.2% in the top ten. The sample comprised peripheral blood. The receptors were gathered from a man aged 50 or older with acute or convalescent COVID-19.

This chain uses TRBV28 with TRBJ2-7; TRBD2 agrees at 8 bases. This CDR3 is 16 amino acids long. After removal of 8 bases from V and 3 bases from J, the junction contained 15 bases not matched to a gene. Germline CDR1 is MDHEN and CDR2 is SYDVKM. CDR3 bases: TGTGCCAGCCAGGTGTGGTATACGGGAGGGCACTACGAGCAGTACTTC. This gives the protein CASQVWYTGGHYEQYF.

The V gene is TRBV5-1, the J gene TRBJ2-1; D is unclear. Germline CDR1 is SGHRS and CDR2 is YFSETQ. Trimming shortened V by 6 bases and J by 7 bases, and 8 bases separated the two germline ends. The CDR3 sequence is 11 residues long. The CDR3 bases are TGCGCCAGCACCTATTTGAATGAGCAGTTCTTC. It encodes CASTYLNEQFF. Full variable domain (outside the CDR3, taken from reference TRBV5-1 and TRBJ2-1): KAGVTQTPRYLIKTRGQQVTLSCSPISGHRSVSWYQQTPGQGLQFLFEYFSETQRNKGNFPGRFSGRQFSNSRSEMNVSTLELGDSALYLCASTYLNEQFFGPGTRLTVL.

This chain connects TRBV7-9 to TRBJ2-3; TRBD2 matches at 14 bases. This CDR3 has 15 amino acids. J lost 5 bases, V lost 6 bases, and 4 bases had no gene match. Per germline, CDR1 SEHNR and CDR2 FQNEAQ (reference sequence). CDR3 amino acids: CASRSGTSGRDTQYF. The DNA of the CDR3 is TGTGCCAGCAGATCAGGGACTAGCGGGAGAGATACGCAGTATTTT.

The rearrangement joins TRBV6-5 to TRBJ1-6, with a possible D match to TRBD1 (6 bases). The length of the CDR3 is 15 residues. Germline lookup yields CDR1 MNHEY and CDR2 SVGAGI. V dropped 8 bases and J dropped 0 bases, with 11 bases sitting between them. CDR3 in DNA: TGTGCCAGCGTAGACAGGAGCTCCTATAATTCACCCCTCCACTTT. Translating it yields CASVDRSSYNSPLHF.

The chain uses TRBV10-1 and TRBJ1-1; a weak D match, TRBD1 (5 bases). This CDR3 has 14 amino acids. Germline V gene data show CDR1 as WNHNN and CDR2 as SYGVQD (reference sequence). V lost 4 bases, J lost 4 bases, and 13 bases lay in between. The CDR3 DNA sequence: TGCGCCAGCAGTGGACCTGGCCAGGGCACTGAAGCTTTCTTT. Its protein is CASSGPGQGTEAFF.

CDR3 sequence: CASSQASGGQLYGYTF. CDR3 bases: TGCGCCAGCAGCCAAGCGTCGGGAGGACAGTTATATGGCTACACCTTC. The rearrangement links TRBV4-3 to TRBJ1-2; tentatively, D is TRBD1 (6 bases). The CDR3 extends over 16 amino acids. With 1 base removed from V and 5 bases from J, the gap between germline ends came to 17 bases. Per germline, CDR1 LGHNA and CDR2 YSLEER.

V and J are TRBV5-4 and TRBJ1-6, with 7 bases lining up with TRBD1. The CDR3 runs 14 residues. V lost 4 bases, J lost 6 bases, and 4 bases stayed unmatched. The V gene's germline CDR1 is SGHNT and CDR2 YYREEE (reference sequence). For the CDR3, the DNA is TGTGCCAGCAGCCAAGGGACAGTTAATTCACCCCTCCACTTT. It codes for CASSQGTVNSPLHF.

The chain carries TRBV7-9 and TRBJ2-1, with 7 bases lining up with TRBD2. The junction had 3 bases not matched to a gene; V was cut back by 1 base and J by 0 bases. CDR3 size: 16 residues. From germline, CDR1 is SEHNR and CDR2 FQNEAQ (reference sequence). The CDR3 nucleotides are TGTGCCAGCAGCTTAGAGGGCGGGAGCTCCTACAATGAGCAGTTCTTC. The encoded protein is CASSLEGGSSYNEQFF.

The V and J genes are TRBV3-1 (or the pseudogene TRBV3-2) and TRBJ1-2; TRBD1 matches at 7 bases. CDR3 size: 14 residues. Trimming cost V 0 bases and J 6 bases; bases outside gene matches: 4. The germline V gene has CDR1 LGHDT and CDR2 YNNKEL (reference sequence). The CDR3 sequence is CASSQDRDSDGYTF. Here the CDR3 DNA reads TGTGCCAGCAGCCAAGATAGGGACAGTGATGGCTACACCTTC.

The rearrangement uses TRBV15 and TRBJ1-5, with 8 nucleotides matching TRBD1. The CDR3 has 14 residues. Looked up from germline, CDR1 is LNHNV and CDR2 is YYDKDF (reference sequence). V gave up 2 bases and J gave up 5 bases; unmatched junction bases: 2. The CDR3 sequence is CATSRIQGDQPQHF. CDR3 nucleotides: TGTGCCACCAGCAGAATACAGGGGGATCAGCCCCAGCATTTT.

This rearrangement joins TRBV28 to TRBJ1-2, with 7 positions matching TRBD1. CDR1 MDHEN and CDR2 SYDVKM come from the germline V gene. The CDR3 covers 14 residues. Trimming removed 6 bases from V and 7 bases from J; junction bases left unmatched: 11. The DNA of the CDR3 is TGTGCCAGCAGGTCCCCAGGGGGTGCTTTTGGCTACACCTTC. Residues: CASRSPGGAFGYTF.

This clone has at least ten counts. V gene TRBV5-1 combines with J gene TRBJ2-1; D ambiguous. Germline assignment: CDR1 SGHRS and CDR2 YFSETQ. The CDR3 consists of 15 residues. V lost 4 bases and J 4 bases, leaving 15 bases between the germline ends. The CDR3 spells CASSPALNRYNEQFF. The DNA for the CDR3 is TGCGCCAGCAGCCCAGCCCTTAACAGATACAATGAGCAGTTCTTC.

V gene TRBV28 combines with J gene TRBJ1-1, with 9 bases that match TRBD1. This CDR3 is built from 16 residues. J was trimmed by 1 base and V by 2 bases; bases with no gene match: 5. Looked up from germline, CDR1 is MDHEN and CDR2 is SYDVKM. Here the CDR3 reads CASSLQRQGGNTEAFF. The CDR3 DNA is TGTGCCAGCAGTTTACAGAGACAGGGGGGGAACACTGAAGCTTTCTTT.

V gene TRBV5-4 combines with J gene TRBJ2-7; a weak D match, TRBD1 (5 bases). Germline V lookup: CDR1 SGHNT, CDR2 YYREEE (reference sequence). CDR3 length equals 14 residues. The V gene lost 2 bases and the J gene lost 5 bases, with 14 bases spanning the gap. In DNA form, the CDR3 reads TGTGCCAGCAGCTTTCTCCAGGGCGGAGACGAGCAGTACTTC. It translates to CASSFLQGGDEQYF.

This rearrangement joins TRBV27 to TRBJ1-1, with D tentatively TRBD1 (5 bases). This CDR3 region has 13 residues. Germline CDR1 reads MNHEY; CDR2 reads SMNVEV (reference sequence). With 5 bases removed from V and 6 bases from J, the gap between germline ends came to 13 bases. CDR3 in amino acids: CASSVSGSAEAFF. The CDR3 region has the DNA TGTGCCAGCAGTGTCTCAGGGTCTGCTGAAGCTTTCTTT.

The CDR3 DNA reads as TGTGCCAGCAGGTGGACAGGGCAGCAAGATACGCAGTATTTT. Translating gives CASRWTGQQDTQYF. This chain joins TRBV7-3 and TRBJ2-3; 8 bases align to TRBD1. Germline V gene sequence: CDR1 SGHTA, CDR2 FQGTGA. V trimming: 6 bases; J trimming: 5 bases; junction bases outside the gene matches: 7. CDR3 length: 14 amino acids.

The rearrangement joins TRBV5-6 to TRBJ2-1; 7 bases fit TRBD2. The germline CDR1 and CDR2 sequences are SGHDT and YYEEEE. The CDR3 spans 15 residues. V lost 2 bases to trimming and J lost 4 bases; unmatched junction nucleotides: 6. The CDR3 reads CASSFGRELYNEQFF. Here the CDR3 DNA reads TGTGCCAGCAGCTTTGGGAGGGAGCTATACAATGAGCAGTTCTTC.